Given below is one T cell receptor beta chain in context. Its target is unknown. This was a deep-level run. Here immunoSEQ multiplex PCR was the method, and the copy in TCRdb shows in-frame clones only, minus some. The data show 950,000 to 1,300,000 clones, with approximately 68% seen just once and approximately 1.5% held by the top ten. The data originate from a study of shared clonotypes between healthy human individuals. Study-level findings and limits: Larger estimated richness was generally recorded for naive subsets relative to memory subsets. Several donors showed sharing of around 5% of naive CD4 clonotypes. Genetic and exposure-history diversity was limited by the few donors.

The sample was memory CD4+ T cells sorted from blood. Noted subset: CD45RA-negative fraction. The clonotype originates from a man between 18 and 29 years old in good health.

In DNA form, the CDR3 reads TGTGCCAGCAGTGTAAACAAAGAGACCCAGTACTTC. Amino acid sequence: CASSVNKETQYF. The chain couples TRBV28 to TRBJ2-5, with D unresolved. CDR1 is MDHEN and CDR2 is SYDVKM in the germline V gene. The CDR3 is 12 residues long. Trimming pared 5 bases from V and 3 bases from J, leaving 7 bases between.